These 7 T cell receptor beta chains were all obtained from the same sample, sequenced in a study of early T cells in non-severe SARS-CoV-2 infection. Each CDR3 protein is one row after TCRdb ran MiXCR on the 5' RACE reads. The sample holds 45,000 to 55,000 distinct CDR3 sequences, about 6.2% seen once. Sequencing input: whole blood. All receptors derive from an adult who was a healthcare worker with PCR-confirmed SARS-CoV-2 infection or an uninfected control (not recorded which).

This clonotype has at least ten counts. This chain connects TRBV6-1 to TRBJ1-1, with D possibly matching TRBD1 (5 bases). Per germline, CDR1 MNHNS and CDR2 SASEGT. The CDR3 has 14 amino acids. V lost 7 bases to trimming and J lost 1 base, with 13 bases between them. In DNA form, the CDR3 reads TGTGCCAGCACAAGGGGCGGGGAGAACACTGAAGCTTTCTTT. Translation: CASTRGGENTEAFF.

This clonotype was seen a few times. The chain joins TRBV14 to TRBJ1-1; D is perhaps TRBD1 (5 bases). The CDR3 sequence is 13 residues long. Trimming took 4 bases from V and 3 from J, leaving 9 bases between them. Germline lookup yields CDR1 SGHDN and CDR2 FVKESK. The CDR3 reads CASSLGAHTEAFF. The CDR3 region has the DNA TGTGCCAGCAGCCTAGGGGCCCACACTGAAGCTTTCTTT.

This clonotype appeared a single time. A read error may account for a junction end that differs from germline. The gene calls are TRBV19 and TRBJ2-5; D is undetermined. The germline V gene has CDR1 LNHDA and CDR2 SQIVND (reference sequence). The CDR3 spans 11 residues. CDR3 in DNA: TGTGACAGTAGTAAGCAAGAGACCCAGTACTTC. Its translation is CDSSKQETQYF.

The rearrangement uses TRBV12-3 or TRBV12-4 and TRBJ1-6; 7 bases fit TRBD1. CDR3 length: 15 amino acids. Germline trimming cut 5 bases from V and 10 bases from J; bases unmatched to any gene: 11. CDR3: CASSLESGGSSPLHF. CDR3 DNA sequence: TGTGCCAGCAGTCTAGAGTCAGGGGGTTCCTCACCCCTCCACTTT.

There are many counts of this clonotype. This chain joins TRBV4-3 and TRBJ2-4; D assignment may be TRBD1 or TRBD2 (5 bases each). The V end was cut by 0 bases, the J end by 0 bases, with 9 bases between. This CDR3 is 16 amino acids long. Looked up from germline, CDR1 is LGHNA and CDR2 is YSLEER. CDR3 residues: CASSQDGTLAKNIQYF. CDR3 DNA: TGCGCCAGCAGCCAAGATGGGACCTTAGCCAAAAACATTCAGTACTTC.

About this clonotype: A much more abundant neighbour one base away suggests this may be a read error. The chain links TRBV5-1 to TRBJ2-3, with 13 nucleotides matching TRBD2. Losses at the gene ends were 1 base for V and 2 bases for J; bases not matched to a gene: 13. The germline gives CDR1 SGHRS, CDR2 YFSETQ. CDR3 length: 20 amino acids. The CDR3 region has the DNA TGCGCCAGCAGCTTGACAGTCCCGGGACTAGCGGGAAGGGACACAGATACGCAGTATTTT. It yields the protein CASSLTVPGLAGRDTDTQYF.

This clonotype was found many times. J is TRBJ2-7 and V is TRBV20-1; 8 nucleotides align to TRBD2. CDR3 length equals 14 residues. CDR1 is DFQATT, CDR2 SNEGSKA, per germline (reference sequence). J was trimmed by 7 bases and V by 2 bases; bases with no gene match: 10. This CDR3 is CSARNQLERGEQYF. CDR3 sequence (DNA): TGCAGTGCTAGAAACCAATTGGAGCGGGGGGAGCAGTACTTC.